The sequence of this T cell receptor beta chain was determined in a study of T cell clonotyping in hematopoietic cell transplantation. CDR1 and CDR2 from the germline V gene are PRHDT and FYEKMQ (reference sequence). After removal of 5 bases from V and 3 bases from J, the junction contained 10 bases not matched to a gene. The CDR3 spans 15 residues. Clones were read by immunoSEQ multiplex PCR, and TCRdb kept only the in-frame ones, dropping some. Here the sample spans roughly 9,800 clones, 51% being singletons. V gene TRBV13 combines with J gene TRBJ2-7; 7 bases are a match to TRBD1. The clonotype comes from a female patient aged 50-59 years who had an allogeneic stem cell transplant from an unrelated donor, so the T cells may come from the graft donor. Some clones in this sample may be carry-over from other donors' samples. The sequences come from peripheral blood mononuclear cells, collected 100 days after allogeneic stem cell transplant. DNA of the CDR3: TGTGCCAGCAGCGGTTCGACAGGGATAGGCTACGAGCAGTACTTC. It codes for CASSGSTGIGYEQYF.